The 15 T cell receptor beta chains reported below all come from one sample, sequenced in a study of T cell responses to AZD1222 COVID-19 vaccine. The method was immunoSEQ multiplex PCR; TCRdb's version includes in-frame clones alone and lacks a portion of them. This sample has 100,000 to 150,000 clones, with roughly 89% found just once. Sequencing used peripheral blood, obtained on day 0 of AZD1222 vaccination. The receptors shown here come from an adult in good health.

The J gene is TRBJ1-5, the V gene TRBV2; 8 nucleotides match TRBD1. Trimming took 6 bases from V and 1 from J; bases not matched to a gene: 8. The germline V gene encodes CDR1 SNHLY and CDR2 FYNNEI. CDR3 length: 16 residues. In DNA, the CDR3 is TGTGCCAGCAGAGACCTGGACAGGGCGAGCAATCAGCCCCAGCATTTT. Translating it yields CASRDLDRASNQPQHF.

CDR3 nucleotide sequence: TGTGCCAGCAGCTTAGACTACCCCCCACCGCAGTATTTT. Protein sequence: CASSLDYPPPQYF. The chain joins TRBV7-2 to TRBJ2-3; no reliable D call. CDR1 and CDR2 from the germline V gene are SGHTA and FQGNSA. The CDR3 contains 13 residues. Trimming stripped 1 base from V and 10 bases from J, with 12 bases between.

This chain links TRBV10-3 with TRBJ1-6; TRBD1 agrees at 7 bases. The V gene's germline CDR1 is ENHRY and CDR2 SYGVKD. CDR3 length: 14 amino acids. V lost 5 bases and J lost 4; bases outside the gene matches: 2. The CDR3: CAISTGEYNSPLHF. CDR3 coding DNA: TGTGCCATCAGTACAGGGGAATATAATTCACCCCTCCACTTT.

This clone was counted once. This chain links TRBV3-1 (or the pseudogene TRBV3-2) with TRBJ2-7, with D possibly being TRBD2 (6 bases). The CDR3 is made up of 15 amino acids. V was shortened by 2 bases and J by 3 bases, with 14 bases between the two germline ends. Germline V gene data show CDR1 as LGHDT and CDR2 as YNNKEL (reference sequence). CDR3 in amino acids: CASSQSPRGFYEQYF. The CDR3 nucleotides are TGTGCCAGCAGCCAATCCCCCCGGGGGTTCTACGAGCAGTACTTC.

The chain has TRBV28 and TRBJ1-5; perhaps TRBD1 as D (6 bases). Per germline, CDR1 MDHEN and CDR2 SYDVKM. There are 15 residues in the CDR3. With 5 bases removed from V and 5 bases from J, the gap between germline ends came to 16 bases. CDR3 protein: CASSPRDIRYQPQHF. The CDR3 DNA follows: TGTGCCAGCAGTCCCCGGGACATTCGGTATCAGCCCCAGCATTTT.

The chain recombines TRBV29-1 with TRBJ1-1; D gene unclear. The CDR3 has 13 residues. Trimming left V 2 bases short and J 1 base short, with 8 bases between. Germline CDR1 reads SQVTM; CDR2 reads ANQGSEA. The CDR3 DNA follows: TGCAGCGTTGAACCCTCCACGAACACTGAAGCTTTCTTT. It yields the protein CSVEPSTNTEAFF.

V and J are TRBV7-3 and TRBJ2-3; 10 positions match TRBD2. Trimming cost V 5 bases and J 5 bases; bases outside gene matches: 13. Per germline, CDR1 SGHTA and CDR2 FQGTGA. The CDR3 length is 17 residues. CDR3 sequence: CASSTHRSGGAGDTQYF. As DNA, the CDR3 is TGTGCCAGCAGCACTCATCGAAGCGGGGGGGCTGGAGATACGCAGTATTTT.

The V and J genes are TRBV5-8 and TRBJ2-2, with TRBD1 identical over 9 bases. Germline loops: CDR1 SGHTS, CDR2 YDEGEE. The CDR3 has 16 amino acids. V trimming: 4 bases; J trimming: 4 bases; junction bases outside the gene matches: 8. In nucleotides, the CDR3 is TGTGCCAGCAGCATCCGACAGGGGGAGTTCACCGGGGAGCTGTTTTTT. This encodes CASSIRQGEFTGELFF.

The chain employs TRBV6-1 and TRBJ1-5; TRBD1 matches 11 bases. This CDR3 region has 16 residues. Germline-derived CDR1 and CDR2 are MNHNS and SASEGT. Losses at the gene ends were 4 bases for V and 3 bases for J; bases not matched to a gene: 5. CDR3 sequence: CASSARDRGDNQPQHF. CDR3 DNA sequence: TGTGCCAGCAGTGCCCGGGACAGGGGGGACAATCAGCCCCAGCATTTT.

This clone occurred a few times. The genes are TRBV27 and TRBJ2-7; TRBD1 agrees at 8 bases. Germline CDR1 reads MNHEY; CDR2 reads SMNVEV (reference sequence). With V trimmed by 0 bases and J by 2 bases, 0 bases remained unmatched. The CDR3 covers 14 residues. The DNA of the CDR3 is TGTGCCAGCAGTTTATCCAGGGGGCCCTACGAGCAGTACTTC. This sequence encodes CASSLSRGPYEQYF.

The chain employs TRBV29-1 and TRBJ2-3; D could derive from TRBD1 or TRBD2 (5 bases each). CDR1 and CDR2 (germline): SQVTM, ANQGSEA. This CDR3 is built from 14 residues. Trimming shortened V by 8 bases and J by 0 bases, and 15 bases separated the two germline ends. The CDR3 DNA reads TGCAGCCACCTGGGGGAAGGGAGCACAGATACGCAGTATTTT. It codes for CSHLGEGSTDTQYF.

V gene TRBV18 combines with J gene TRBJ2-5; no clear D gene. Trimming cost V 2 bases and J 0 bases, with 10 bases left between them. The germline V gene has CDR1 KGHSH and CDR2 LQKENI. CDR3 length: 15 amino acids. The CDR3 nucleotides read TGTGCCAGCTCACCATCATTAGGCAACCAAGAGACCCAGTACTTC. It codes for CASSPSLGNQETQYF.

This clone has a single count. This chain joins TRBV5-5 and TRBJ2-7, with 7 bases lining up with TRBD1. Germline lookup yields CDR1 SGHKS and CDR2 YYEKEE (reference sequence). The CDR3 has 16 residues. Trimming removed 3 bases from V and 2 bases from J; junction bases left unmatched: 11. CDR3: CASSSDRTGPPYEQYF. CDR3 DNA: TGTGCCAGCAGCTCCGACCGGACAGGTCCCCCCTACGAGCAGTACTTC.

The CDR3 here is CASSLYGVTDLLNTEAFF. For the CDR3, the DNA is TGCGCCAGCAGCTTGTACGGCGTGACAGACTTGCTGAACACTGAAGCTTTCTTT. The rearrangement links TRBV5-1 to TRBJ1-1, with D perhaps matching TRBD1 (5 bases). V was shortened by 1 base and J by 0 bases, with 19 bases between the two germline ends. The V gene's germline CDR1 is SGHRS and CDR2 YFSETQ. The CDR3 runs to 18 residues.

The rearrangement links TRBV4-2 to TRBJ1-4; 7 bases are shared with TRBD1. Germline CDR1 is LGHNA and CDR2 is YNFKEQ. The CDR3 loop spans 15 amino acids. J was trimmed by 7 bases and V by 2 bases; bases with no gene match: 7. CDR3 nucleotides: TGTGCCAGCAGCCAATGGGGCACAGGGGCTGAAAAACTGTTTTTT. Amino acids: CASSQWGTGAEKLFF.